The clone carrying this TCR beta chain was recorded many times. Antigen: not known. During its preparation, the TCRbeta library received unique molecular identifiers. TCRdb ran MiXCR on the PCR reads and lists one entry per CDR3 protein. Counted here are approximately 190,000 distinct CDR3 sequences, about 6% occurring once; the ten biggest clones make up roughly 4.8%. This sample was included in a study of T-cell reconstitution after alpha-beta-depleted transplantation in children. Study-wide findings and caveats: T-cell numbers and diversity, one year after transplant, stemmed largely from T cells that were newly produced.

V gave up 0 bases and J gave up 2 bases, with 10 bases separating them. The CDR3 has 15 residues. Germline V lookup: CDR1 MNHEY, CDR2 SVGAGI. Here the sequenced sample was PBMCs, taken before TCRalphabeta/CD19-depleted stem cell transplant. This sequence originates from a girl under three years old with combined immunodeficiency, due to receive a stem cell transplant. V is TRBV6-5 and J is TRBJ2-5, with a possible D match to TRBD2 (5 bases). This chain's CDR3 is CASSYSPAAQETQYF. The CDR3 DNA reads TGTGCCAGCAGTTACTCGCCAGCGGCTCAAGAGACCCAGTACTTC.